A single sample is the source of the 28 T cell receptor beta chains below, sequenced in a study of siplizumab effects on memory and regulatory T cells (dated by TCRdb to between 2018 and 2020). Library preparation was by the immunoSEQ multiplex PCR assay. TCRdb stores this immuneACCESS table with in-frame sequences only. Part of the clones is absent; in the studies checked, under half of the shortfall reflects unresolved V genes, and no reason is known for the rest. Present in this sample are about 66,000 clones, about 96% of which were seen just once. The ten most abundant clones make up approximately 0.1% of the sample. The sequenced sample was naive CD8+ T cells sorted from blood. What this sample's cell subset or site label stands for: unstimulated naive T cells. The receptors shown here come from a human donor in good health.

The genes are TRBV6-6 and TRBJ1-1; D possibly corresponds to TRBD1 (5 bases). V shed 6 bases and J shed 8 bases, with 16 bases lying between them. Germline assignment: CDR1 MNHNY and CDR2 SVGAGI (reference sequence). The CDR3 runs to 13 residues. CDR3 DNA: TGTGCCAGCAGAGGTGGGGCAGCGGCCGAAGCTTTCTTT. It is translated as CASRGGAAAEAFF.

The chain uses TRBV11-2 and TRBJ2-1; either TRBD1 or TRBD2 may fit D (5 bases each). V was shortened by 2 bases and J by 5 bases, with 10 bases between the two germline ends. Germline lookup yields CDR1 SGHAT and CDR2 FQNNGV. This CDR3 spans 14 amino acids. The CDR3 DNA sequence: TGTGCCAGCAGCTTACTCGGGGCTCACAATGAGCAGTTCTTC. Protein product: CASSLLGAHNEQFF. Filled out from reference TRBV11-2 and TRBJ2-1, the complete variable domain reads EAGVAQSPRYKIIEKRQSVAFWCNPISGHATLYWYQQILGQGPKLLIQFQNNGVVDDSQLPKDRFSAERLKGVDSTLKIQPAKLEDSAVYLCASSLLGAHNEQFFGPGTRLTVL.

The rearrangement links TRBV10-3 to TRBJ2-3, with D perhaps given as TRBD1 or TRBD2 (5 bases each). Trimming took off 4 bases at V and 0 bases at J, with 14 bases between the two ends. Per germline, CDR1 ENHRY and CDR2 SYGVKD. This CDR3 spans 16 amino acids. The CDR3, as DNA: TGTGCCATCAGTGGGTATGGGGACGCTAGCACAGATACGCAGTATTTT. Protein: CAISGYGDASTDTQYF.

The V and J genes are TRBV5-1 and TRBJ2-5, with 7 nucleotides matching TRBD1. Per the germline V gene, CDR1 is SGHRS and CDR2 is YFSETQ. Germline trimming cut 4 bases from V and 3 bases from J; bases unmatched to any gene: 15. CDR3 length equals 17 residues. CDR3 amino acids: CASSPEGTAHYEETQYF. The CDR3 region has the DNA TGCGCCAGCAGCCCCGAAGGGACAGCCCACTACGAAGAGACCCAGTACTTC.

The chain is built from TRBV5-1 and TRBJ2-3; 8 bases agree with TRBD2. CDR1 and CDR2 from the germline V gene are SGHRS and YFSETQ. This CDR3 has 15 amino acids. The ends lost 4 bases at V and 2 bases at J; junction bases unmatched: 6. This CDR3 is CASSLSGGYTDTQYF. The CDR3 DNA is TGCGCCAGCAGCCTCAGCGGGGGATACACAGATACGCAGTATTTT.

The gene calls are TRBV7-6 and TRBJ1-2, with 9 bases aligning to TRBD1. Germline-derived CDR1 and CDR2 are SGHVS and FNYEAQ. The junction had 7 bases not matched to a gene; V was cut back by 2 bases and J by 6 bases. This CDR3 is built from 15 residues. This chain's CDR3 is CASSLQTGGSDGYTF. DNA of the CDR3: TGTGCCAGCAGCTTACAAACAGGGGGCTCGGATGGCTACACCTTC.

The rearrangement links TRBV5-6 to TRBJ2-3, with 8 positions matching TRBD2. V lost 4 bases and J lost 5; bases outside the gene matches: 15. Germline CDR1 and CDR2: SGHDT and YYEEEE. The length of the CDR3 is 17 residues. The CDR3 DNA sequence: TGTGCCAGCAGCCGGCAGTATTTAGGACTAGCAGAAGATACGCAGTATTTT. This translates into CASSRQYLGLAEDTQYF.

The rearrangement links TRBV23-1 to TRBJ2-7; maybe TRBD1 (6 bases). TRBV23-1 is sorted into the ORF group, with uncertain function. The length of the CDR3 is 16 residues. Trimming removed 3 bases at V and 2 bases at J, with 17 bases between. The CDR3 loop is CASSHPPGAYPYEQYF. The CDR3 DNA reads as TGCGCCAGCAGTCATCCCCCAGGGGCATACCCCTACGAGCAGTACTTC.

The V and J genes are TRBV4-3 and TRBJ2-7; no reliable D call. Trimming stripped 3 bases from V and 1 base from J, with 10 bases between. The CDR3 covers 14 residues. Germline CDR1 and CDR2: LGHNA and YSLEER. As DNA, the CDR3 is TGCGCCAGCAGCCATGAGATGAGTTCCTACGAGCAGTACTTC. It encodes CASSHEMSSYEQYF.

The chain is built from TRBV27 and TRBJ2-7; no firm D call. The CDR3 runs 14 residues. V gave up 8 bases and J gave up 0 bases, with 14 bases separating them. Germline V gene sequence: CDR1 MNHEY, CDR2 SMNVEV (reference sequence). The CDR3 DNA reads as TGTGCCAGCTCATTTGGCCTCCCCTCCTACGAGCAGTACTTC. This encodes CASSFGLPSYEQYF.

The chain combines TRBV19 with TRBJ1-1, with 7 bases fitting TRBD1. Losses at the gene ends were 3 bases for V and 1 base for J; bases not matched to a gene: 5. In germline, CDR1 is LNHDA, CDR2 SQIVND (reference sequence). CDR3 size: 15 residues. CDR3 bases: TGTGCCAGTAGTATCGGAAGACAGGGGAACACTGAAGCTTTCTTT. Residues: CASSIGRQGNTEAFF.

The chain joins TRBV7-9 to TRBJ1-1; no clear D. Germline V lookup: CDR1 SEHNR, CDR2 FQNEAQ (reference sequence). V lost 1 base to trimming and J lost 0 bases, with 18 bases between them. This CDR3 has 18 amino acids. The CDR3 DNA sequence: TGTGCCAGCAGCTTAGTGATAGGGATTGGTATGATGAACACTGAAGCTTTCTTT. This codes for CASSLVIGIGMMNTEAFF.

This clone was detected only once. The chain employs TRBV27 and TRBJ1-2; tentatively, D is TRBD1 (5 bases). V was pared by 0 bases and J by 4 bases, with 6 bases between. CDR1 and CDR2 from the germline V gene are MNHEY and SMNVEV (reference sequence). This CDR3 contains 13 residues. The DNA of the CDR3 is TGTGCCAGCAGTTTATCGGGGACCTATGGCTACACCTTC. This encodes CASSLSGTYGYTF.

The chain carries TRBV5-1 and TRBJ1-2; 12 nucleotides match TRBD1. Germline values: CDR1 SGHRS, CDR2 YFSETQ. V lost 0 bases and J lost 12; bases outside the gene matches: 9. This CDR3 is built from 15 residues. In DNA form, the CDR3 reads TGCGCCAGCAGCTTGGAAGGGACAGGGGGCCCGGGGGACACCTTC. It specifies CASSLEGTGGPGDTF.

The chain joins TRBV5-5 to TRBJ1-2; the D is unclear. From germline, CDR1 is SGHKS and CDR2 YYEKEE (reference sequence). The CDR3 is made up of 12 amino acids. V gave up 0 bases and J gave up 1 base, with 1 base separating them. The DNA for the CDR3 is TGTGCCAGCAGCTTGGATAACTATGGCTACACCTTC. This encodes CASSLDNYGYTF.

The chain joins TRBV7-9 to TRBJ2-7; tentatively, D is TRBD2 (5 bases). Germline V gene data show CDR1 as SEHNR and CDR2 as FQNEAQ (reference sequence). The CDR3 extends over 14 amino acids. V dropped 5 bases and J dropped 3 bases, with 14 bases sitting between them. The CDR3 bases are TGTGCCAGCAGCCCCACGGGAAACATCTACGAGCAGTACTTC. Translated, it gives CASSPTGNIYEQYF.

In this sample, this clone turned up once. The rearrangement uses TRBV11-2 and TRBJ2-3, with 8 nucleotides matching TRBD2. J gave up 7 bases and V 0 bases, and 6 bases lay outside the gene matches. Germline loops: CDR1 SGHAT, CDR2 FQNNGV. The CDR3 consists of 15 residues. The CDR3 coding sequence is TGTGCCAGCAGCTTAGAATACGGGGGGGCGAATACGCAGTATTTT. Its protein is CASSLEYGGANTQYF.

This rearrangement joins TRBV28 to TRBJ2-5; 10 bases align to TRBD1. Germline CDR1 and CDR2: MDHEN and SYDVKM. The CDR3 contains 14 residues. The trim removed 2 bases at V and 5 bases at J, leaving 2 bases unmatched. The CDR3 DNA reads as TGTGCCAGCAGTTTAACGGGACAGGGGGAGACCCAGTACTTC. This encodes CASSLTGQGETQYF.

The chain is built from TRBV6-6 and TRBJ1-1; no reliable D call. Looked up from germline, CDR1 is MNHNY and CDR2 is SVGAGI (reference sequence). The CDR3 covers 13 residues. The germline V and J ends were trimmed by 11 bases and 4 bases, with 17 bases remaining between them. The CDR3 spells CASLGEKGTEAFF. The CDR3 DNA sequence: TGTGCCTCCCTTGGGGAGAAGGGCACTGAAGCTTTCTTT.

This chain uses TRBV5-5 with TRBJ2-3; the D is unclear. Germline-derived CDR1 and CDR2 are SGHKS and YYEKEE (reference sequence). Trimming left V 1 base short and J 3 bases short, with 9 bases between. The CDR3 extends over 14 amino acids. The CDR3 DNA sequence: TGTGCCAGCAGCTTGAGCCCAGGAACAGATACGCAGTATTTT. It is translated as CASSLSPGTDTQYF.

J is TRBJ1-6 and V is TRBV4-1; D gene uncertain. The CDR3 length is 16 residues. Looked up from germline, CDR1 is MGHRA and CDR2 is YSYEKL. V dropped 3 bases and J dropped 6 bases, with 15 bases sitting between them. The CDR3, as DNA: TGCGCCAGCAGCCAGGCCGCGGGGTATGGTAATTCACCCCTCCACTTT. Translation gives CASSQAAGYGNSPLHF.

This rearrangement joins TRBV19 to TRBJ1-2; D is perhaps TRBD1 (6 bases). This CDR3 is built from 12 residues. V gave up 3 bases and J gave up 7 bases, with 9 bases separating them. CDR1 and CDR2 from the germline V gene are LNHDA and SQIVND (reference sequence). CDR3 sequence (DNA): TGTGCCAGTAGTATCGGACAGCTTGGCTACACCTTC. Its translation is CASSIGQLGYTF. Full variable domain (rest looked up from reference TRBV19 and TRBJ1-2): DGGITQSPKYLFRKEGQNVTLSCEQNLNHDAMYWYRQDPGQGLRLIYYSQIVNDFQKGDIAEGYSVSREKKESFPLTVTSAQKNPTAFYLCASSIGQLGYTFGSGTRLTVV.

The chain recombines TRBV6-1 with TRBJ2-1, with D perhaps TRBD1 (6 bases). This CDR3 spans 13 amino acids. V lost 6 bases, J lost 0 bases, and 6 bases lay in between. From germline, CDR1 is MNHNS and CDR2 SASEGT. The CDR3 region is CASRDSSYNEQFF. The CDR3 DNA is TGTGCCAGCAGGGACAGCTCCTACAATGAGCAGTTCTTC.

V and J are TRBV7-9 and TRBJ1-1, with TRBD1 matching over 7 bases. V lost 5 bases and J lost 1; bases outside the gene matches: 10. Germline CDR1 SEHNR, CDR2 FQNEAQ (reference sequence). The CDR3 loop spans 16 amino acids. In DNA form, the CDR3 reads TGTGCCAGCAGCGAGATAACAGGGGCCCCGAACACTGAAGCTTTCTTT. Its protein product is CASSEITGAPNTEAFF.

The chain is built from TRBV6-5 and TRBJ1-1, with D uncertain. This CDR3 has 12 amino acids. Germline V gene lookup returns CDR1 MNHEY and CDR2 SVGAGI. V was clipped by 9 bases and J by 7 bases, with 15 bases between them. The CDR3 DNA reads TGTGCCAGTAAGGATGGGATCAGTGAAGCTTTCTTT. Protein: CASKDGISEAFF.

The chain carries TRBV5-6 and TRBJ1-2, with D tentatively TRBD1 (5 bases). CDR1 and CDR2 from the germline V gene are SGHDT and YYEEEE. The CDR3 consists of 13 residues. With 4 bases removed from V and 6 bases from J, the gap between germline ends came to 13 bases. DNA of the CDR3: TGTGCCAGCAGCAACGGTGGGGGGGATGGCTACACCTTC. It yields the protein CASSNGGGDGYTF.

The rearrangement uses TRBV25-1 and TRBJ1-1; weak D call: TRBD1 (5 bases). The CDR3 loop spans 15 amino acids. Looked up from germline, CDR1 is MGHDK and CDR2 is SYGVNS. V dropped 7 bases and J dropped 5 bases, with 20 bases sitting between them. The CDR3 DNA reads as TGTGCCAGCACCCTCGACCAGAGGGGAGGTACTGAAGCTTTCTTT. Residues: CASTLDQRGGTEAFF.

The chain is built from TRBV10-3 and TRBJ2-2; D unclear. The CDR3 length is 12 residues. Germline CDR1 reads ENHRY; CDR2 reads SYGVKD. The V and J ends lost 3 bases and 5 bases respectively, with 4 bases between them. DNA for the CDR3: TGTGCCATCAGTGATATAACCGGGGAGCTGTTTTTT. This translates into CAISDITGELFF.